This TCR beta chain was found in a study of post-analysis software for immune sequencing data. As for the study in general: Included courses were relapsing-remitting and secondary progressive multiple sclerosis; progressive-relapsing multiple sclerosis was also included.

The germline V gene encodes CDR1 MDHEN and CDR2 SYDVKM. Trimming pared 8 bases from V and 12 bases from J, leaving 16 bases between. This CDR3 is built from 11 residues. TCR beta libraries were prepared from cDNA with unique molecular identifiers. TCRdb independently ran MiXCR on the PCR reads; one entry per CDR3 protein. The repertoire holds about 160,000 distinct CDR3 sequences, with 36% as singletons. General observations from the study: About five TRBV segments (TRBV5-6, TRBV5-1 and TRBV20-1 among them) occurred more frequently in patients than in controls. Controls showed significantly higher normalized Chao1 diversity than did multiple sclerosis patients.

A word on this clonotype: The antigen is undetermined.

This material consisted of blood, taken after autologous hematopoietic stem cell transplantation. The chain links TRBV28 to TRBJ2-5; weak D call: TRBD2 (5 bases). The receptor was derived from a girl aged 5-17 years with multiple sclerosis. CDR3 DNA sequence: TGTGCCAGCGCGCGGGCAGACGGGGAGTACTTC. Its translation: CASARADGEYF. The variable domain in full, with the rest retrieved from reference TRBV28 and TRBJ2-5, is DVKVTQSSRYLVKRTGEKVFLECVQDMDHENMFWYRQDPGLGLRLIYFSYDVKMKEKGDIPEGYSVSREKKERFSLILESASTNQTSMYLCASARADGEYFGPGTRLLVL.